This T cell receptor beta chain appears in the sequencing data of a study of graft-versus-host responses after intestinal transplantation. In the study overall: Among the recipients, all got anti-thymocyte globulin induction and then tacrolimus and steroids for about 3 years.

Regarding the study as a whole: Patients with graft-donor T cell macrochimerism had high graft-versus-host to host-versus-graft clonal ratios in allografts. With peak circulating GvH clone levels came an association with early post-transplant HvG declines. The authors found GvH clones in recipient marrow, some appearing first in ileum or blood.

Turning to this clone: The antigen is unknown.

Sequencing was performed with immunoSEQ multiplex PCR; in TCRdb, only in-frame clones are kept and a portion is missing. Found here are 95,000 to 100,000 clones, around 88% of them singletons; the top ten hold 1.4%. Specimen: PBMCs, collected 255 days after intestinal transplant. The receptor's source is a human patient who received an intestinal transplant, so some T cells may come from the graft donor.

The CDR3 DNA reads as TGTGCCAGTAGTAACCCGGGACAGGGTTGGGACTATGGCTACACCTTC. Encoded protein: CASSNPGQGWDYGYTF. V is TRBV19 and J is TRBJ1-2; 9 bases fit TRBD1. Trimming cost V 4 bases and J 3 bases; bases outside gene matches: 9. This CDR3 is built from 16 residues. Germline CDR1 is LNHDA and CDR2 is SQIVND (reference sequence).